One and the same sample provided the 9 T cell receptor beta chains below, sequenced in a study of T cell responses to AZD1222 COVID-19 vaccine. Produced via immunoSEQ multiplex PCR; TCRdb's table is partial and in-frame only. The table shows over 150,000 clones, with approximately 95% occurring only once. The sample in question was peripheral blood, obtained 28 days after the second dose of the MenACWY control vaccine. These receptor sequences come from an adult who received the MenACWY meningococcal vaccine as a control.

The chain carries TRBV5-5 and TRBJ1-1, with D unresolved. The CDR3 contains 14 residues. Germline values: CDR1 SGHKS, CDR2 YYEKEE (reference sequence). V lost 4 bases and J 4 bases, leaving 14 bases between the germline ends. DNA for the CDR3: TGTGCCAGCAGCGGGCTAGGGAGGGCCACTGAAGCTTTCTTT. This gives the protein CASSGLGRATEAFF. Supplemented by reference TRBV5-5 and TRBJ1-1, the full variable domain reads DAGVTQSPTHLIKTRGQQVTLRCSPISGHKSVSWYQQVLGQGPQFIFQYYEKEERGRGNFPDRFSARQFPNYSSELNVNALLLGDSALYLCASSGLGRATEAFFGQGTRLTVV.

The CDR3 DNA follows: TGTGCCAGCAGTTATCAGGGGGCCTCGAAGGACTTTAACTATGGCTACACCTTC. Protein sequence: CASSYQGASKDFNYGYTF. V and J are TRBV6-2 or TRBV6-3 and TRBJ1-2; TRBD1 matches at 8 bases. With V trimmed by 3 bases and J by 1 base, 13 bases remained unmatched. The CDR3 runs 18 residues. Germline CDR1 and CDR2: MNHEY and SVGEGT.

The chain joins TRBV18 to TRBJ2-7, with D hard to call. In germline, CDR1 is KGHSH, CDR2 LQKENI. Trimming cost V 3 bases and J 3 bases, with 12 bases left between them. The CDR3 sequence is 14 residues long. The CDR3 reads CASSPLHRNYEQYF. For the CDR3, the DNA is TGTGCCAGCTCACCTTTACATCGTAACTACGAGCAGTACTTC.

The genes are TRBV28 and TRBJ1-1; D not certain. V gave up 8 bases and J gave up 0 bases, with 4 bases separating them. CDR1 is MDHEN and CDR2 is SYDVKM in the germline V gene. CDR3 length: 11 amino acids. The CDR3 sequence: CASVMNTEAFF. The CDR3 DNA is TGTGCCAGCGTCATGAACACTGAAGCTTTCTTT.

This clone was observed once. The chain recombines TRBV6-6 with TRBJ1-6, with D tentatively TRBD1 (6 bases). This CDR3 region has 15 residues. Germline CDR1 and CDR2: MNHNY and SVGAGI (reference sequence). Trimming stripped 7 bases from V and 5 bases from J, with 15 bases between. For the CDR3, the DNA is TGTGCCAGCAAGCAACAGGGAAAAGATAATTCACCCCTCCACTTT. It specifies CASKQQGKDNSPLHF.

The CDR3 DNA follows: TGTGCCAGCAGCTTACCAGGACTTGGGGCTTTCTTT. Translating gives CASSLPGLGAFF. This chain uses TRBV7-9 with TRBJ1-1; D gene uncertain. Trimming cost V 2 bases and J 11 bases, with 12 bases left between them. CDR1 and CDR2 (germline): SEHNR, FQNEAQ (reference sequence). This CDR3 spans 12 amino acids.

V is TRBV6-2 or TRBV6-3 and J is TRBJ2-3, with a weak D call TRBD2 (5 bases). The V end was cut by 4 bases, the J end by 0 bases, with 14 bases between. The CDR3 extends over 16 amino acids. CDR1 is MNHEY, CDR2 SVGEGT, per germline. The CDR3 reads CASSSVLGYSTDTQYF. The CDR3 nucleotides read TGTGCCAGCAGTTCCGTACTAGGTTATAGCACAGATACGCAGTATTTT.

V and J are TRBV3-1 (or the pseudogene TRBV3-2) and TRBJ2-7, with D uncertain. V was trimmed by 0 bases and J by 2 bases, leaving 8 bases between them. Per germline, CDR1 LGHDT and CDR2 YNNKEL (reference sequence). There are 14 residues in the CDR3. The chain's CDR3 is CASSQDSRTYEQYF. The CDR3 region has the DNA TGTGCCAGCAGCCAAGATAGCCGTACCTACGAGCAGTACTTC.

The chain couples TRBV7-9 to TRBJ1-1; D is unclear. V shed 4 bases and J shed 6 bases, with 12 bases lying between them. CDR3 length equals 13 residues. Germline lookup yields CDR1 SEHNR and CDR2 FQNEAQ (reference sequence). Written as DNA, the CDR3 is TGTGCCAGCAGCTCCTCGGGCTCCCCTGAAGCTTTCTTT. This encodes CASSSSGSPEAFF.